The 15 T cell receptor delta chains reported below all come from one sample, sequenced in a study of gammadelta T cells in human blood. TCRdb reran clone calling via CATT on the RT-PCR reads. There are roughly 500 delta-chain clones in the sample; roughly 47% occur only once, and approximately 56% lies in the top ten. Sequencing was performed on Vgamma9Vdelta2 gamma-delta T cells from adult blood. These receptor sequences come from a human donor.

On this clone: The protein recorded in TCRdb matches a much larger clone and deviates from this DNA's translation at residue 8, suggesting a read error; the protein here is obtained by translating the DNA. The rearrangement joins TRDV2 to TRDJ1; 13 nucleotides line up with TRDD3. J gave up 3 bases and V 0 bases, and 21 bases lay outside the gene matches. CDR3 length equals 22 residues. Germline lookup yields CDR1 GEAIGNYY and CDR2 EKD. The CDR3 region is CACDTVRHTGGYGYRRADKLIF. In nucleotides, the CDR3 is TGTGCCTGTGACACCGTCAGGCACACTGGGGGATACGGTTATAGGAGGGCCGATAAACTCATCTTT.

This clone has just a few counts. It is likely a read error: a sequence one base away is far more abundant. Other nucleotide sequences from this sample produce the same CDR3. The chain recombines TRDV2 with TRDJ1; 7 nucleotides line up with TRDD3. This CDR3 spans 15 amino acids. Germline-derived CDR1 and CDR2 are GEAIGNYY and EKD. CDR3 in DNA: TGTGCATGTGACTCCATGGGGGACCACACCGATAAACTCATCTTT. Translating gives CACDSMGDHTDKLIF.

Concerning this clone: A far larger clone is one base from this, pointing to a likely read error. The J gene is TRDJ1, the V gene TRDV2, with 8 bases identical to TRDD3. This CDR3 spans 16 amino acids. V dropped 3 bases and J dropped 0; count of bases not matched to a gene: 8. From germline, CDR1 is GEAIGNYY and CDR2 EKD. CDR3 region: CACDSLLGVNTDKLIF. In DNA, the CDR3 is TGTGCCTGTGACTCGCTACTGGGGGTTAACACCGATAAACTCATCTTT.

A word on this clone: The protein TCRdb gives is from a much larger clone and does not agree with this DNA's translation at residue 11, likely a read error; the protein shown here comes from the DNA. This sequence joins TRDV2 and TRDJ1; 13 nucleotides match TRDD3. Per germline, CDR1 GEAIGNYY and CDR2 EKD. CDR3 length: 17 amino acids. V was pared by 6 bases and J by 4 bases, with 13 bases of the junction left unmatched. The CDR3 DNA reads TGTGCCTGTCTCTCTCTACTGGGGGATACGAGGCTCGATAAACTCATCTTT. Translated: CACLSLLGDTRLDKLIF.

A remark on this clone: The junction and the germline gene differ at one end; a read error may be behind it. At the DNA level, this CDR3 is encoded by other sequences in the same sample as well. The chain joins TRDV2 to TRDJ3, with 9 bases that match TRDD3. The CDR3 has 21 residues. The germline V gene encodes CDR1 GEAIGNYY and CDR2 EKD. The CDR3 bases are TGTGCCTGTGACACCGTTCTGGGGGATTCGATAGACTCCTGGGACACTCGACAGATGTTTTTC. Translated, it gives CACDTVLGDSIDSWDTRQMFF.

With regard to this clone: A read error is likely here: a far larger clone is one base away. Other nucleotide sequences from this sample produce the same CDR3. The chain is built from TRDV2 and TRDJ1; a possible D gene is TRDD3 (8 bases). The V gene lost 1 base and the J gene lost 3 bases, with 26 bases spanning the gap. Germline V lookup: CDR1 GEAIGNYY, CDR2 EKD. The CDR3 contains 19 residues. The CDR3 DNA is TGTGCCTGTGACACAATTTCCTACGGTACTGGGGGGTTATCCGATAAACTCATCTTT. Amino acids: CACDTISYGTGGLSDKLIF.

Worth noting for this clone: The protein recorded in TCRdb matches a much larger clone and deviates from this DNA's translation at residue 5, suggesting a read error; the protein here is obtained by translating the DNA. The rearrangement links TRDV2 to TRDJ1; 11 nucleotides agree with TRDD3. Germline trimming cut 3 bases from V and 8 bases from J; bases unmatched to any gene: 19. Per the germline V gene, CDR1 is GEAIGNYY and CDR2 is EKD. CDR3 length equals 18 residues. In DNA form, the CDR3 reads TGTGCCTGTGACGAACTGGGGGATAGTCCGTTAGCCTACCAAAAACTCATCTTT. It is translated as CACDELGDSPLAYQKLIF.

With regard to this clone: This probably arose from a read error, given a far larger clone one base away. Additional DNA sequences in this sample encode the identical CDR3. The genes are TRDV2 and TRDJ1, with 8 bases fitting TRDD3. The CDR3 length is 22 residues. The junction had 23 bases not matched to a gene; V was cut back by 0 bases and J by 0 bases. Germline-derived CDR1 and CDR2 are GEAIGNYY and EKD. The CDR3 nucleotides are TGTGCCTGTGACACCTTCTTCCAATCGTTAAGGGATACGGCCGCGTACACCGATAAACTCATCTTT. As protein: CACDTFFQSLRDTAAYTDKLIF.

This clone was counted only a few times. A single base is all that separates this from a far larger clone, so a read error is likely. The V call is TRDV2, the J call TRDJ1, with 13 bases lining up with TRDD3. This CDR3 comprises 22 residues. CDR1 GEAIGNYY and CDR2 EKD come from the germline V gene. This chain's CDR3 is CACDTVRPTGGYGYRRADKPIF. DNA of the CDR3: TGTGCCTGTGACACCGTCAGGCCCACTGGGGGATACGGTTATAGGAGGGCCGATAAACCCATCTTT.

This clone was picked up a small number of times. A far larger clone is off by one base, so a read error is likely. Other DNA sequences in the sample encode the same CDR3. The chain recombines TRDV2 with TRDJ1, with 11 bases fitting TRDD3. Trimming at V came to 0 bases and at J to 3 bases, leaving 23 bases not matched to a gene. Germline V gene lookup returns CDR1 GEAIGNYY and CDR2 EKD. The CDR3 runs to 22 residues. Written as DNA, the CDR3 is TGTGCCTGTGACACCGTCAGGCCCACTGGGGGATATGGTTATAGGAGGGCCGATAAACTCATCTTT. Its translation is CACDTVRPTGGYGYRRADKLIF.

Regarding this clone: Since a far larger clone is one base different, this is likely a read error. This CDR3 is also generated by other DNA sequences in the sample. This rearrangement joins TRDV2 to TRDJ3; 10 positions match TRDD3. CDR3 length: 19 amino acids. Germline lookup yields CDR1 GEAIGNYY and CDR2 EKD. For the CDR3, the DNA is TGTGCTTGTGACGACTGGGGGATGCCTAGCTCCTGGGACACCCGACAGATGTTTTTC. Protein sequence: CACDDWGMPSSWDTRQMFF.

Details on this clone: This may be a read error, as it is one base from a much larger clone. This chain links TRDV2 with TRDJ3; 11 bases align to TRDD3. The CDR3 extends over 20 amino acids. Germline loops: CDR1 GEAIGNYY, CDR2 EKD. V dropped 3 bases and J dropped 0; count of bases not matched to a gene: 9. CDR3 nucleotides: TGTGCCTGTGACCCCGCTGGGGGATACCGAAGCTCCTGGGACACCCGACAGATGTTTTTC. Its protein product is CACDPAGGYRSSWDTRQMFF.

A few counts support this clone. A far larger clone is off by one base, so a read error is likely. This chain links TRDV2 with TRDJ1; no clear D. Looked up from germline, CDR1 is GEAIGNYY and CDR2 is EKD. The CDR3 contains 16 residues. V was trimmed by 1 base and J by 4 bases, leaving 18 bases between them. The CDR3 region has the DNA TGTGCCTGTGACACGGTTGGGAGAGAGAACAACGATAAACTCATCTTT. Its protein product is CACDTVGRENNDKLIF.

This clone has a handful of counts. With a far larger clone one base away, a read error is the likely cause. The chain combines TRDV2 with TRDJ3; 7 positions match TRDD3. This CDR3 has 15 residues. Germline CDR1 is GEAIGNYY and CDR2 is EKD. V shed 3 bases, J shed 10 bases, and the junction held 8 bases outside the gene matches. CDR3 in amino acids: CACDPVGESTRQMFF. DNA for the CDR3: TGTGCCTGTGACCCCGTGGGGGAAAGTACCCGACAGATGTTTTTC.

On this clone itself: A read error is the likely source, as a far larger clone sits one nucleotide away. Other DNA sequences within the sample encode an identical CDR3. The genes are TRDV2 and TRDJ1, with unresolved D. Germline V gives CDR1 GEAIGNYY, CDR2 EKD. Trimming pared 4 bases from V and 0 bases from J, leaving 17 bases between. This CDR3 is built from 16 residues. CDR3 amino acids: CACDTVGRENTDKLIF. CDR3 coding DNA: TGTGCCTGTGATACGGTTGGGAGAGAGAACACCGATAAACTCATCTTT.